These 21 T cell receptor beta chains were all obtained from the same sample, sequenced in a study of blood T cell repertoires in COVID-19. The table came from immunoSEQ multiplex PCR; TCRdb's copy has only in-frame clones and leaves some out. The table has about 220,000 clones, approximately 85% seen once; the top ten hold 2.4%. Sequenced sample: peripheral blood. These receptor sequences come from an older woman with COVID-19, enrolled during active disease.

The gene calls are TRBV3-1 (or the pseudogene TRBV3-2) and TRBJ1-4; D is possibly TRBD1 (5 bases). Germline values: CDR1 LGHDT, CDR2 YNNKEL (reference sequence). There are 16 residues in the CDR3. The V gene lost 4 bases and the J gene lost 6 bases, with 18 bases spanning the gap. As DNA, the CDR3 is TGTGCCAGCAGCCTACCCTATACCGGGGGATATGAAAAACTGTTTTTT. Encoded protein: CASSLPYTGGYEKLFF.

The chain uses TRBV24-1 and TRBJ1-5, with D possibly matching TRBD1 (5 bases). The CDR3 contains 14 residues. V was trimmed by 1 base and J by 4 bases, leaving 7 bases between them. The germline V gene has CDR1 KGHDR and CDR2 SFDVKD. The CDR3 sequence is CATSDFRQNQPQHF. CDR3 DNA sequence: TGTGCCACCAGTGATTTCAGACAGAATCAGCCCCAGCATTTT.

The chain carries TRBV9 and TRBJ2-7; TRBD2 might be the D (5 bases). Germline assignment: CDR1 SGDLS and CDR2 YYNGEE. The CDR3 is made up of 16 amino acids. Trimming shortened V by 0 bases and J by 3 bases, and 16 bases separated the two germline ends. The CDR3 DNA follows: TGTGCCAGCAGCGTAGCTACTGGGAGCGGCCTCTACGAGCAGTACTTC. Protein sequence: CASSVATGSGLYEQYF. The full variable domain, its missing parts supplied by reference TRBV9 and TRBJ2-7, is DSGVTQTPKHLITATGQRVTLRCSPRSGDLSVYWYQQSLDQGLQFLIQYYNGEERAKGNILERFSAQQFPDLHSELNLSSLELGDSALYFCASSVATGSGLYEQYFGPGTRLTVT.

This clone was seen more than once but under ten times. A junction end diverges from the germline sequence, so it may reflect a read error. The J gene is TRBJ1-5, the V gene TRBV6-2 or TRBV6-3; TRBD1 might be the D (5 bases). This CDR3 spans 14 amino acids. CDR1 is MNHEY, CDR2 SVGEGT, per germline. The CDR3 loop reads CANSATDSNQPQHF. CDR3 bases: TGTGCCAACAGTGCGACAGATAGCAATCAGCCCCAGCATTTT.

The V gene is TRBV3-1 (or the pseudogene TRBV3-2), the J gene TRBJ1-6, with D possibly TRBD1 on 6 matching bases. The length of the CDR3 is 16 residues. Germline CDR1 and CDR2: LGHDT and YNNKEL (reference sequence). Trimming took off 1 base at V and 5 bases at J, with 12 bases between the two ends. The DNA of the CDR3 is TGTGCCAGCAGCCAAGCAGACAGGAGTCATAATTCACCCCTCCACTTT. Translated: CASSQADRSHNSPLHF.

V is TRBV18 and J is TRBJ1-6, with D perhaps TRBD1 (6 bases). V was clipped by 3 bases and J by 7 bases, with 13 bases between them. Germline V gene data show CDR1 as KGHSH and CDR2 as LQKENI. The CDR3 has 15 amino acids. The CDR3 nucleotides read TGTGCCAGCTCACCGGCGGACAGCAGGAATTCACCCCTCCACTTT. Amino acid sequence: CASSPADSRNSPLHF.

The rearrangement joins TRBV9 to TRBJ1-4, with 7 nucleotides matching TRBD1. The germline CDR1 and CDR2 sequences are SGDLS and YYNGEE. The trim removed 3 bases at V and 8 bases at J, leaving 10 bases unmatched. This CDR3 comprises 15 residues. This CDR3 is CASSAPTGLGEKLFF. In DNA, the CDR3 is TGTGCCAGCAGCGCCCCGACAGGGTTGGGCGAAAAACTGTTTTTT.

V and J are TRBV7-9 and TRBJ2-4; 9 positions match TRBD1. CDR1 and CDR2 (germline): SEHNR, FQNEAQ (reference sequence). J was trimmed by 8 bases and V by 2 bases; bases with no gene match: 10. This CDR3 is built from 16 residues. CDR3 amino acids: CASSLSLGQGGYIQYF. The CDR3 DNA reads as TGTGCCAGCAGCTTATCATTGGGACAGGGAGGGTACATTCAGTACTTC. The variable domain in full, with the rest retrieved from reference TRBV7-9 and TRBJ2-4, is DTGVSQNPRHKITKRGQNVTFRCDPISEHNRLYWYRQTLGQGPEFLTYFQNEAQLEKSRLLSDRFSAERPKGSFSTLEIQRTEQGDSAMYLCASSLSLGQGGYIQYFGAGTRLSVL.

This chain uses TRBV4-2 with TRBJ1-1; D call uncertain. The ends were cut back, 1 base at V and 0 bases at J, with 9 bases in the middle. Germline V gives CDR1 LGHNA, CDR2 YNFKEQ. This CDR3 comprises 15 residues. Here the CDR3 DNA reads TGTGCCAGCAGCCAAGGGAGTAGGCTGAACACTGAAGCTTTCTTT. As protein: CASSQGSRLNTEAFF.

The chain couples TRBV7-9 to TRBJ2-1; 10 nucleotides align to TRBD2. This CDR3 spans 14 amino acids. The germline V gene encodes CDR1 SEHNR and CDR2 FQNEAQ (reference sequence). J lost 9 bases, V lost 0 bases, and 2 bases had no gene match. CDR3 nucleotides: TGTGCCAGCAGCTTAGCGCTAGCGGGAGCTGAGCAGTTCTTC. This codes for CASSLALAGAEQFF. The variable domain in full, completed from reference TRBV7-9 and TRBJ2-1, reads DTGVSQNPRHKITKRGQNVTFRCDPISEHNRLYWYRQTLGQGPEFLTYFQNEAQLEKSRLLSDRFSAERPKGSFSTLEIQRTEQGDSAMYLCASSLALAGAEQFFGPGTRLTVL.

In DNA, the CDR3 is TGCGCCAGCAGCCAAGGACAGGGTCTTAATTCACCCCTCCACTTT. Its translation is CASSQGQGLNSPLHF. This sequence joins TRBV4-1 and TRBJ1-6, with 7 bases matching TRBD1. The germline CDR1 and CDR2 sequences are MGHRA and YSYEKL. Trimming removed 1 base from V and 6 bases from J; junction bases left unmatched: 3. This CDR3 spans 15 amino acids.

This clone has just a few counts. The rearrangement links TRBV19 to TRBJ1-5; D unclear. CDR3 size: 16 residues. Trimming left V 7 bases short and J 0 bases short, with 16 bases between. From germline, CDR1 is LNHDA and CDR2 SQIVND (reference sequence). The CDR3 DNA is TGTGCCAGTATGGCGGGATTTGGCGATAGCAATCAGCCCCAGCATTTT. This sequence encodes CASMAGFGDSNQPQHF.

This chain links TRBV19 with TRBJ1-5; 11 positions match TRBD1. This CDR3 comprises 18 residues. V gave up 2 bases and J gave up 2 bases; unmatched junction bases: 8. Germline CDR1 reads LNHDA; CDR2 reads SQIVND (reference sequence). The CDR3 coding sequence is TGTGCCAGTAGTATAATAGCCAGGACAGGGGGCCGCAATCAGCCCCAGCATTTT. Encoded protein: CASSIIARTGGRNQPQHF.

The DNA for the CDR3 is TGTGCCAGCAGCCCTGGGGGGACAGATACGCAGTATTTT. The encoded protein is CASSPGGTDTQYF. This chain connects TRBV5-5 to TRBJ2-3; D is possibly TRBD2 (6 bases). The V and J ends lost 4 bases and 3 bases respectively, with 9 bases between them. Germline-derived CDR1 and CDR2 are SGHKS and YYEKEE (reference sequence). This CDR3 region has 13 residues. Variable domain in full (rest from reference TRBV5-5 and TRBJ2-3): DAGVTQSPTHLIKTRGQQVTLRCSPISGHKSVSWYQQVLGQGPQFIFQYYEKEERGRGNFPDRFSARQFPNYSSELNVNALLLGDSALYLCASSPGGTDTQYFGPGTRLTVL.

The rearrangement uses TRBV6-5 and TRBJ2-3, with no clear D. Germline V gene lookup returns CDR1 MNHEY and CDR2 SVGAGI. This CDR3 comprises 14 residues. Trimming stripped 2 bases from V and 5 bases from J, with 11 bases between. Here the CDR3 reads CASSYPNSQDTQYF. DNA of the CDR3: TGTGCCAGCAGTTACCCCAATTCCCAAGATACGCAGTATTTT.

In DNA, the CDR3 is TGTGCTCAAACCGGGACTAAGGGTTTCCGTAACTATGGCTACACCTTC. Protein: CAQTGTKGFRNYGYTF. This sequence joins TRBV30 and TRBJ1-2, with TRBD1 as a possible D gene (5 bases). The CDR3 runs 16 residues. CDR1 is GTSNPN and CDR2 is SVGIG in the germline V gene (reference sequence).

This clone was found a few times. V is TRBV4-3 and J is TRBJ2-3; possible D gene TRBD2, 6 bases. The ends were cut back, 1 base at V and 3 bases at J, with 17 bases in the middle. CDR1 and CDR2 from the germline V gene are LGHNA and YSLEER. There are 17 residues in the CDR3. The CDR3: CASSQGQTTAGTDTQYF. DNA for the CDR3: TGCGCCAGCAGCCAAGGCCAAACGACCGCGGGGACAGATACGCAGTATTTT.

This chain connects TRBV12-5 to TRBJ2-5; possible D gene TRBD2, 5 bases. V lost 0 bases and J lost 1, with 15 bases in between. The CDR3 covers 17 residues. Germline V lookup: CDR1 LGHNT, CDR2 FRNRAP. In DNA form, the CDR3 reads TGTGCTAGTGGTTTGGTAAGGCTCGGTGGGAGCCAAGAGACCCAGTACTTC. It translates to CASGLVRLGGSQETQYF.

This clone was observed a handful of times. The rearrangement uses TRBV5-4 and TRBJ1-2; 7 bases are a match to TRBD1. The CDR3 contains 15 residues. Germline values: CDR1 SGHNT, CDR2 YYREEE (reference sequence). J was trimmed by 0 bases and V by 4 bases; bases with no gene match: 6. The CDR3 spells CASSRTGTANYGYTF. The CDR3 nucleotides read TGTGCCAGCAGCCGCACCGGGACAGCTAACTATGGCTACACCTTC.

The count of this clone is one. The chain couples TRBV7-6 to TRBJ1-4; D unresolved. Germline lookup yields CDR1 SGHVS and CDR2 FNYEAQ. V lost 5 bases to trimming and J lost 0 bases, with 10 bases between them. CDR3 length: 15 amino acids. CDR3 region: CASSGELTTNEKLFF. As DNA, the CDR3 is TGTGCCAGCAGCGGAGAACTAACAACTAATGAAAAACTGTTTTTT.

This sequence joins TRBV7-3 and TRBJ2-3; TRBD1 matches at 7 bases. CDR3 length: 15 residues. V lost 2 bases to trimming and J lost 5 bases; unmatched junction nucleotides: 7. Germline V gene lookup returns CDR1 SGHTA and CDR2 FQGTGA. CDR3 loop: CASSLGQASRDTQYF. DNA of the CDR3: TGTGCCAGCAGCTTAGGACAGGCGTCCCGAGATACGCAGTATTTT. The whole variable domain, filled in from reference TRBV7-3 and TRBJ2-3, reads GAGVSQTPSNKVTEKGKYVELRCDPISGHTALYWYRQSLGQGPEFLIYFQGTGAADDSGLPNDRFFAVRPEGSVSTLKIQRTERGDSAVYLCASSLGQASRDTQYFGPGTRLTVL.